This TCR beta chain stems from a study of blood T cell repertoires in COVID-19. Study overall: Recovery meant two consecutive negative NP/OP PCR tests, professional clearance, or resolved symptoms. Whether acute or convalescent, the COVID-19 samples came from the United States, Italy and Spain. The analysed material was cDNA or gDNA that came from T cells, B-cell-depleted T cells, or PBMCs.

Here immunoSEQ multiplex PCR was the method, and the copy in TCRdb shows in-frame clones only, minus some. The sample contains about 210,000 clones, roughly 84% of which appear only once. Germline CDR1 is SQVTM and CDR2 is ANQGSEA. The CDR3 has 15 amino acids. V shed 3 bases and J 3 bases; nucleotides not matched to a gene: 10. This clone was picked up a small number of times. This sequence originates from a man between 25 and 39 years old in a cohort exposed to, infected with or recovered from COVID-19 (not recorded which). Sequencing was done on a sample of PBMCs or T cells enriched from blood (not recorded which). J is TRBJ1-1 and V is TRBV29-1, with TRBD1 matching 7 bases. CDR3 bases: TGCAGCGTTGAGTTGACAGGGAGAAGGGACACTGAAGCTTTCTTT. It translates to CSVELTGRRDTEAFF.